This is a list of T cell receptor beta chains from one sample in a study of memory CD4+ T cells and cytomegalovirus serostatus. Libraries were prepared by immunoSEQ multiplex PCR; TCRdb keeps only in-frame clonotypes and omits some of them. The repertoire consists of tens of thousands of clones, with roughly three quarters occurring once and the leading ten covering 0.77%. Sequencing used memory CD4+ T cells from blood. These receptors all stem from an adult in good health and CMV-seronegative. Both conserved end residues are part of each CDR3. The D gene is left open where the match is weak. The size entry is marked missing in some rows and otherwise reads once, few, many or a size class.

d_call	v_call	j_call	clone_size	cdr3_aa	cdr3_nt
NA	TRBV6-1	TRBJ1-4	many	CASRPGPTNEKLFF	TGTGCCAGCAGACCGGGACCGACAAATGAAAAACTGTTTTTT
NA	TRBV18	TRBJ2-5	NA	CASSPPDGWETQYF	TGTGCCAGCTCACCACCGGACGGGTGGGAGACCCAGTACTTC
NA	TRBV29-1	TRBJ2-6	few	CSVASRDSGANVLTF	TGCAGCGTCGCTTCGAGGGACTCTGGGGCCAACGTCCTGACTTTC
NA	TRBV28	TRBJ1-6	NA	CASTRWGDVGNSPLHF	TGTGCCAGCACCCGTTGGGGGGACGTAGGGAATTCACCCCTCCACTTT
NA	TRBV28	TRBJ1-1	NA	CASSFGRNTEAFF	TGTGCCAGCAGTTTTGGAAGGAACACTGAAGCTTTCTTT
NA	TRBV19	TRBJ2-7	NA	CASSVRRNYEQYF	TGTGCCAGTAGTGTACGGAGGAATTACGAGCAGTACTTC
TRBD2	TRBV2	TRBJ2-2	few	CATRLAGTGELFF	TGTGCCACCAGACTAGCGGGCACCGGGGAGCTGTTTTTT
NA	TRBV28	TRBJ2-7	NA	CASQPTETYEQYF	TGTGCCAGTCAACCCACAGAAACCTACGAGCAGTACTTC
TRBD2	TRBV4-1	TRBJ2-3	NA	CASSQDREGTDTQYF	TGCGCCAGCAGCCAAGACAGGGAGGGTACAGATACGCAGTATTTT
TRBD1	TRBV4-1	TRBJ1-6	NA	CASSQGWTGPYNSPLHF	TGCGCCAGCAGCCAAGGGTGGACAGGGCCCTATAATTCACCCCTCCACTTT